This T cell receptor (beta chain) came from a study of T cells after yellow fever vaccination. In the study overall: SMART-Seq v4 Ultra Low Input prepared the low-cell-number fractions. Findings of the study overall: Among all clonotypes, a small share was observed in both CD4 and CD8 compartments. Booster sampling recovered most clones from primary vaccination (less than 97% CD4, roughly 90% CD8).

One entry per CDR3 protein, called by TCRdb with MiXCR from the 5' RACE reads. The sample lists 50,000 or so distinct CDR3 sequences; around 7% were seen once. With 10 bases clipped from V and 3 bases from J, the junction kept 8 bases outside the gene matches. There are 14 residues in the CDR3. From germline, CDR1 is SEHNR and CDR2 FQNEAQ (reference sequence). This clonotype was counted ten times or more. The sequence was collected from a man in his late teens or twenties who received the YFV17D yellow fever vaccine. The sample consisted of CD8+ T cells not binding an NS4B(214-222) dextramer, sorted from PBMCs, taken more than 40 days after the first yellow fever vaccination. The chain joins TRBV7-9 to TRBJ2-3; 9 bases are shared with TRBD1. CDR3 coding DNA: TGTGCCACCCAGGACAGGGGAAATACAGATACGCAGTATTTT. The encoded protein is CATQDRGNTDTQYF.